This is a list of T cell receptor beta chains from one sample in a study of technical replicates of blood from a few donors. Using immunoSEQ multiplex PCR, the repertoire was profiled, and TCRdb retains in-frame clones only, with some absent. The data show 79,000 or so clones, with around 90% seen just once and 0.3% to 0.45% held by the top ten. Sequenced input: T cells isolated from PBMCs. All receptors come from a human donor in good health. CDR3s include the opening cysteine and the closing phenylalanine or tryptophan. D genes are given only for firm matches. Clone size, where shown, is once, few, many, or a class for clones that have expanded.

J gene: TRBJ1-1
V gene: TRBV11-3
D gene: NA
clone size: NA
CDR3 DNA: TGTGCCAGCAGCTTTGGGCCCCGCAAAGCTTTCTTT
CDR3 protein: CASSFGPRKAFF

J gene: TRBJ2-2
V gene: TRBV10-3
D gene: TRBD2
clone size: NA
CDR3 DNA: TGTGCCATCAAAGGCGGGAGAGGAGACACCGGGGAGCTGTTTTTT
CDR3 protein: CAIKGGRGDTGELFF

J gene: TRBJ2-5
V gene: TRBV5-1
D gene: TRBD2
clone size: NA
CDR3 DNA: TGCGCCAGCAGCAACGGACTAGGGAGTGAGACCCAGTACTTC
CDR3 protein: CASSNGLGSETQYF

J gene: TRBJ2-2
V gene: TRBV7-2
D gene: TRBD2
clone size: NA
CDR3 DNA: TGTGCCAGCAGCCGGGGACTAGCGGGACTCGACGGGGAGCTGTTTTTT
CDR3 protein: CASSRGLAGLDGELFF

J gene: TRBJ1-1
V gene: TRBV19
D gene: TRBD1
clone size: NA
CDR3 DNA: TGTGCCATAGACAGGGGTTGGGGTTCGACTGAAGCTTTCTTT
CDR3 protein: CAIDRGWGSTEAFF

J gene: TRBJ1-2
V gene: TRBV19
D gene: NA
clone size: NA
CDR3 DNA: TGTGCCAGTAGTTCCCAAGGGAGGGGCCTACAGGACTATGGCTACACCTTC
CDR3 protein: CASSSQGRGLQDYGYTF

J gene: TRBJ1-5
V gene: TRBV28
D gene: NA
clone size: NA
CDR3 DNA: TGTGCCAGCAGCCCACAGGGATTAGGGAATCAGCCCCAGCATTTT
CDR3 protein: CASSPQGLGNQPQHF

J gene: TRBJ2-6
V gene: TRBV7-8
D gene: TRBD1
clone size: NA
CDR3 DNA: TGTGCCAGCAGCTTCCTACCGACAGGGTCTTCTGGGGCCAACGTCCTGACTTTC
CDR3 protein: CASSFLPTGSSGANVLTF

J gene: TRBJ2-7
V gene: TRBV20-1
D gene: NA
clone size: NA
CDR3 DNA: TGCAGTGCTAGAAAGGCGGACGAGCAGTACTTC
CDR3 protein: CSARKADEQYF

J gene: TRBJ1-1
V gene: TRBV9
D gene: TRBD1
clone size: NA
CDR3 DNA: TGTGCCAGCAGCCCCCAATGGACAGGAGGGAACACTGAAGCTTTCTTT
CDR3 protein: CASSPQWTGGNTEAFF

J gene: TRBJ2-1
V gene: TRBV29-1
D gene: TRBD2
clone size: NA
CDR3 DNA: TGCAGCGTTGTCTTACTAGCGGGAGGCCATGAGCAGTTCTTC
CDR3 protein: CSVVLLAGGHEQFF

J gene: TRBJ1-2
V gene: TRBV28
D gene: TRBD1
clone size: NA
CDR3 DNA: TGTGCCAGCAGTCTTCGTAAGGGGGCCCCGTACTCCACCTTC
CDR3 protein: CASSLRKGAPYSTF

J gene: TRBJ1-5
V gene: TRBV7-2
D gene: NA
clone size: NA
CDR3 DNA: TGTGCCAGCAGCCTCTACAGGGTAGTGGGCAATCAGCCCCAGCATTTT
CDR3 protein: CASSLYRVVGNQPQHF

J gene: TRBJ1-3
V gene: TRBV2
D gene: TRBD1
clone size: NA
CDR3 DNA: TGTGCCAGCAGTGCCAGGGGGTACTCTGGAAACACCATATATTTT
CDR3 protein: CASSARGYSGNTIYF

J gene: TRBJ2-5
V gene: TRBV5-6
D gene: TRBD2
clone size: NA
CDR3 DNA: TGTGCCAGCAGCTCACTAGCGGGAGTAGTGGGACCTCAAGAGACCCAGTACTTC
CDR3 protein: CASSSLAGVVGPQETQYF

J gene: TRBJ2-2
V gene: TRBV7-9
D gene: NA
clone size: NA
CDR3 DNA: TGTGCCAGCAGCTTAACGAGGGGACTTAATTTCACCGGGGAGCTGTTTTTT
CDR3 protein: CASSLTRGLNFTGELFF

J gene: TRBJ2-3
V gene: TRBV27
D gene: NA
clone size: NA
CDR3 DNA: TGTGCCAGCAGTCTCTCCCGGGCAGATACGCAGTATTTT
CDR3 protein: CASSLSRADTQYF

J gene: TRBJ2-1
V gene: TRBV5-1
D gene: TRBD2
clone size: NA
CDR3 DNA: TGCGCCAGCAGCTTGGATTTGGTAGCGGGAGTGTACAATGAGCAGTTCTTC
CDR3 protein: CASSLDLVAGVYNEQFF

J gene: TRBJ1-1
V gene: TRBV4-2
D gene: TRBD1
clone size: NA
CDR3 DNA: TGTGCCAGCAGCCGAGAAACAGGGGAGCAGAACACTGAAGCTTTCTTT
CDR3 protein: CASSRETGEQNTEAFF

J gene: TRBJ2-3
V gene: TRBV25-1
D gene: NA
clone size: NA
CDR3 DNA: TGTGCCAGCAGTGAACTTGTTGGCGGTGGGAGTAGAGATACGCAGTATTTT
CDR3 protein: CASSELVGGGSRDTQYF

J gene: TRBJ1-2
V gene: TRBV4-1
D gene: NA
clone size: NA
CDR3 DNA: TGCGCCAGCAGCCAAGAGGTTCGAGGTATAGGGGCTGGCTACACCTTC
CDR3 protein: CASSQEVRGIGAGYTF

J gene: TRBJ2-1
V gene: TRBV9
D gene: TRBD2
clone size: NA
CDR3 DNA: TGTGCCAGCAGCGTAGTAGCTAGTCTAGCGGGAGGTGATGAGCAGTTCTTC
CDR3 protein: CASSVVASLAGGDEQFF

J gene: TRBJ2-2
V gene: TRBV7-8
D gene: TRBD1
clone size: NA
CDR3 DNA: TGTGCCAGCAGGGGAATGGGACAGGGGGGAACCGGGGAGCTGTTTTTT
CDR3 protein: CASRGMGQGGTGELFF

J gene: TRBJ2-1
V gene: TRBV4-2
D gene: TRBD1
clone size: NA
CDR3 DNA: TGTGCCAGACTGGATCTGACAGGGGGCGAGAACAATGAGCAGTTCTTC
CDR3 protein: CARLDLTGGENNEQFF

J gene: TRBJ2-5
V gene: TRBV9
D gene: NA
clone size: NA
CDR3 DNA: TGTGCCAGCAGCGTAACATCAGGATACCAAGAGACCCAGTACTTC
CDR3 protein: CASSVTSGYQETQYF

J gene: TRBJ2-5
V gene: TRBV9
D gene: NA
clone size: NA
CDR3 DNA: TGTGCCAGCAGCCCCGGGAGTCTAGAGACCCAGTACTTC
CDR3 protein: CASSPGSLETQYF

J gene: TRBJ2-7
V gene: TRBV11-3
D gene: NA
clone size: NA
CDR3 DNA: TGTGCCAGCAGCTTAGTAACCTACGAGCAGTACTTC
CDR3 protein: CASSLVTYEQYF

J gene: TRBJ2-7
V gene: TRBV7-9
D gene: NA
clone size: NA
CDR3 DNA: TGTGCCAGCAGCTACGGGACTCCATTTACCTACGAGCAGTACTTC
CDR3 protein: CASSYGTPFTYEQYF

J gene: TRBJ2-5
V gene: TRBV1
D gene: NA
clone size: NA
CDR3 DNA: TGCACCAGCAGCCAGGCACGGGGTGGACAAGAGACCCAGTACTTC
CDR3 protein: CTSSQARGGQETQYF

J gene: TRBJ2-1
V gene: TRBV21-1
D gene: NA
clone size: NA
CDR3 DNA: TGTGCCAGCCAGGACAGGTACAATGAGCAGTTCTTC
CDR3 protein: CASQDRYNEQFF

J gene: TRBJ1-5
V gene: TRBV21-1
D gene: NA
clone size: NA
CDR3 DNA: TGTGCCAGCAGCGGCCATCCAGGGCGAGATCAGCCCCAGCATTTT
CDR3 protein: CASSGHPGRDQPQHF

J gene: TRBJ2-7
V gene: TRBV5-1
D gene: NA
clone size: NA
CDR3 DNA: TGCGCCAGCAGCTTGGACAGGGTTTTAATTGAGTTCCCCTACGAGCAGTACTTC
CDR3 protein: CASSLDRVLIEFPYEQYF

J gene: TRBJ2-7
V gene: TRBV7-9
D gene: TRBD2
clone size: NA
CDR3 DNA: TGTGCCACGGGGGGACTAGCGGGCTCCTACGAGCAGTACTTC
CDR3 protein: CATGGLAGSYEQYF

J gene: TRBJ2-1
V gene: TRBV21-1
D gene: NA
clone size: NA
CDR3 DNA: TGTGCCAGCAGCTCCACCCAGCGGGAGAACGTCGATGAGCAGTTCTTC
CDR3 protein: CASSSTQRENVDEQFF

J gene: TRBJ2-1
V gene: TRBV28
D gene: TRBD1
clone size: NA
CDR3 DNA: TGTGCCAGCAACTTTGGACAGGGGGCTTACAATGAGCAGTTCTTC
CDR3 protein: CASNFGQGAYNEQFF

J gene: TRBJ2-7
V gene: TRBV14
D gene: NA
clone size: NA
CDR3 DNA: TGTGCCAGCAGAGGAGGGACCTACGAGCAGTACTTC
CDR3 protein: CASRGGTYEQYF

J gene: TRBJ2-3
V gene: TRBV7-9
D gene: NA
clone size: NA
CDR3 DNA: TGTGCCAGCAGCTTATGGTACAGTCATAGCACAGATACGCAGTATTTT
CDR3 protein: CASSLWYSHSTDTQYF

J gene: TRBJ1-5
V gene: TRBV6-6
D gene: NA
clone size: NA
CDR3 DNA: TGTGCCGGGGGGAGGAGCAATCAGCCCCAGCATTTT
CDR3 protein: CAGGRSNQPQHF

J gene: TRBJ2-1
V gene: TRBV29-1
D gene: TRBD2
clone size: NA
CDR3 DNA: TGCAGCGTTCCCGAGGGTAGCGGGAGGGGTGAGCAGTTCTTC
CDR3 protein: CSVPEGSGRGEQFF

J gene: TRBJ1-2
V gene: TRBV5-4
D gene: NA
clone size: NA
CDR3 DNA: TGTGCCAGCAGCTTGAGGAGGAGGGATGGCTACACCTTC
CDR3 protein: CASSLRRRDGYTF

J gene: TRBJ1-1
V gene: TRBV7-9
D gene: NA
clone size: NA
CDR3 DNA: TGTGCCAGCAGCTTAGAAAGAATCGTCGGGGACACTGAAGCTTTCTTT
CDR3 protein: CASSLERIVGDTEAFF

J gene: TRBJ2-3
V gene: TRBV4-3
D gene: NA
clone size: NA
CDR3 DNA: TGCGCCAGCAGCCGAGAGAGGGCAGATACGCAGTATTTT
CDR3 protein: CASSRERADTQYF

J gene: TRBJ1-1
V gene: TRBV30
D gene: NA
clone size: NA
CDR3 DNA: TGTGCCTGGAGCGGGGGGGCGAATACTGAAGCTTTCTTT
CDR3 protein: CAWSGGANTEAFF

J gene: TRBJ2-2
V gene: TRBV4-3
D gene: NA
clone size: NA
CDR3 DNA: TGCGCCAGCAGCCCGAGGAACGGAGGCACCGGGGAGCTGTTTTTT
CDR3 protein: CASSPRNGGTGELFF

J gene: TRBJ1-2
V gene: TRBV28
D gene: NA
clone size: once
CDR3 DNA: TGTGCCAGCAGTCGCGGAATAGGCTACACCTTC
CDR3 protein: CASSRGIGYTF

J gene: TRBJ2-5
V gene: TRBV30
D gene: NA
clone size: NA
CDR3 DNA: TGTGCCTGGAGACAGGGAGAGACCCAGTACTTC
CDR3 protein: CAWRQGETQYF

J gene: TRBJ1-2
V gene: TRBV9
D gene: NA
clone size: NA
CDR3 DNA: TGTGCCAGCAGCGTAGATACGGGTTGGAACTATGGCTACACCTTC
CDR3 protein: CASSVDTGWNYGYTF

J gene: TRBJ1-3
V gene: TRBV23-1
D gene: NA
clone size: once
CDR3 DNA: TGCGCCAGCAGTCAATCCTCCTATTACAGCAACTTCTCTGGAAACACCATATATTTT
CDR3 protein: CASSQSSYYSNFSGNTIYF

J gene: TRBJ2-7
V gene: TRBV11-2
D gene: NA
clone size: NA
CDR3 DNA: TGTGCCAGCAGCGGCCCGGGGGTGGGGGAGGCCGACTACGAGCAGTACTTC
CDR3 protein: CASSGPGVGEADYEQYF

J gene: TRBJ2-4
V gene: TRBV4-2
D gene: TRBD2
clone size: NA
CDR3 DNA: TGTGCCAGCAGCCAAGAAGTACTAGCGGGATTGGGAGCCAAAAACATTCAGTACTTC
CDR3 protein: CASSQEVLAGLGAKNIQYF

J gene: TRBJ2-5
V gene: TRBV28
D gene: TRBD1
clone size: NA
CDR3 DNA: TGTGCCAGCAGTTTCTTTGGGACAGGGGGCGCTGAGACCCAGTACTTC
CDR3 protein: CASSFFGTGGAETQYF

J gene: TRBJ2-3
V gene: TRBV7-6
D gene: TRBD2
clone size: NA
CDR3 DNA: TGTGCCAGCAGCTTGGGACTAGCGGGAGTTCTAGTGGACACAGATACGCAGTATTTT
CDR3 protein: CASSLGLAGVLVDTDTQYF

J gene: TRBJ2-1
V gene: TRBV11-3
D gene: NA
clone size: NA
CDR3 DNA: TGTGCCAGCAGCTTAGGTACGAGTATCCATGAGCAGTTCTTC
CDR3 protein: CASSLGTSIHEQFF

J gene: TRBJ1-2
V gene: TRBV5-6
D gene: NA
clone size: NA
CDR3 DNA: TGTGCCAGCAGCTTGGATACTAACTATGGCTACACCTTC
CDR3 protein: CASSLDTNYGYTF

J gene: TRBJ2-4
V gene: TRBV4-1
D gene: TRBD2
clone size: NA
CDR3 DNA: TGCGCCAGCAGCCAAGAGGGGACTAGAGGCAACATTCAGTACTTC
CDR3 protein: CASSQEGTRGNIQYF

J gene: TRBJ2-1
V gene: TRBV4-1
D gene: TRBD2
clone size: NA
CDR3 DNA: TGCGCCAGCAGCCCCCCCGGGACTAGCGGGAACAATGAGCAGTTCTTC
CDR3 protein: CASSPPGTSGNNEQFF

J gene: TRBJ1-2
V gene: TRBV7-2
D gene: NA
clone size: few
CDR3 DNA: TGTGCCAGCAGCTTACAGGGATCGGATGGCTACACCTTC
CDR3 protein: CASSLQGSDGYTF

J gene: TRBJ2-3
V gene: TRBV7-2
D gene: TRBD2
clone size: NA
CDR3 DNA: TGTGCCAGCAGCTTAGAGGCGGTAGCGGGTACGGATACGCAGTATTTT
CDR3 protein: CASSLEAVAGTDTQYF

J gene: TRBJ1-5
V gene: TRBV9
D gene: NA
clone size: NA
CDR3 DNA: TGTGCCAGCAGCGCCGCGGGCATAAATCAGCCCCAGCATTTT
CDR3 protein: CASSAAGINQPQHF

J gene: TRBJ2-1
V gene: TRBV5-6
D gene: TRBD1
clone size: NA
CDR3 DNA: TGTGCCAGCAGCCTAAGGACAGGGTACAATGAGCAGTTCTTC
CDR3 protein: CASSLRTGYNEQFF